The present entry profiles one T cell receptor beta chain with its context. The target antigen is unknown. Allogeneic regulatory or mature dendritic cells were co-cultured for four to six days with CFSE-labeled sorted T cells at 1:10. CD4+ or CD8+ T cells were sorted as naive CD45RA+ or memory CD45RO+. The sample is drawn from a study of regulatory dendritic cells for organ transplantation. Study as a whole: Regulatory dendritic cells came from monocytes given vitamin D3 and IL-10. LPS was added to dendritic cell cultures on day 6.

The assay was immunoSEQ multiplex PCR, and TCRdb's table has in-frame clones only and misses some. The repertoire holds some 13,000 clones, with 70% to 80% as singletons. The study's findings and limits: Memory CD8+ T cells were the most oligoclonal; naive cells were highly diverse.

The CDR3 covers 15 residues. CDR1 is LGHNA, CDR2 YNFKEQ, per germline. V was clipped by 2 bases and J by 3 bases, with 13 bases between them. This clonotype was sampled from a human donor in good health. The chain has TRBV4-2 and TRBJ2-5, with a possible D match to TRBD2 (5 bases). Sequencing was carried out using naive CD4+ T cells from blood cultured with regulatory dendritic cells. This sample's subset: CD45RA+ naive T cells. CDR3 protein: CASSQFRGREETQYF. DNA of the CDR3: TGTGCCAGCAGCCAATTTCGGGGTAGGGAAGAGACCCAGTACTTC.